This T cell receptor (beta chain) comes out of a study of beta chain features in type 1 diabetes. About the study: Cell yields, gender and age were comparable in patients and healthy donors. Study results and caveats: Patients' naive, central memory and regulatory TCRB repertoires appeared more alike than those of healthy donors. For TCRB rearrangement, an influence of HLA type remained unresolved here.

Comments on this clone: What it binds is unknown.

Isolated RNA was reverse transcribed in full, so expressed TCRB transcripts were sequenced. The table came from immunoSEQ multiplex PCR; TCRdb's copy has only in-frame clones and leaves some out. Among around 140,000 clones listed, 9% to 10% were seen once. The CDR3 is made up of 16 amino acids. The trim removed 3 bases at V and 1 base at J, leaving 7 bases unmatched. Germline V lookup: CDR1 SGHTA, CDR2 FQGNSA. Sequencing used central memory CD4+ T cells from blood. The source of this sequence is a woman between 35 and 50 years old in good health. The V and J genes are TRBV7-2 and TRBJ1-2; 8 positions agree with TRBD1. Here the CDR3 reads CASSLTGAGDNYGYTF. CDR3 DNA sequence: TGTGCCAGCAGCTTGACAGGGGCGGGGGATAACTATGGCTACACCTTC.